This T cell receptor beta chain was identified during a study of T cell responses to AZD1222 COVID-19 vaccine. Generated by immunoSEQ multiplex PCR, the TCRdb table keeps only in-frame clones and is missing some. The sample shows around 97,000 clones, 75% to 95% of them seen only once. J lost 7 bases, V lost 1 base, and 13 bases had no gene match. This CDR3 region has 17 residues. The germline gives CDR1 SGHTA, CDR2 FQGNSA. The source was peripheral blood, collected on day 0 of AZD1222 vaccination. The V gene is TRBV7-2, the J gene TRBJ2-1; 7 nucleotides align to TRBD2. The receptor comes from an adult in good health. The CDR3 region is CASSLESSGSQRNEQFF. CDR3 bases: TGTGCCAGCAGCTTAGAGTCTAGCGGAAGCCAGCGGAATGAGCAGTTCTTC.